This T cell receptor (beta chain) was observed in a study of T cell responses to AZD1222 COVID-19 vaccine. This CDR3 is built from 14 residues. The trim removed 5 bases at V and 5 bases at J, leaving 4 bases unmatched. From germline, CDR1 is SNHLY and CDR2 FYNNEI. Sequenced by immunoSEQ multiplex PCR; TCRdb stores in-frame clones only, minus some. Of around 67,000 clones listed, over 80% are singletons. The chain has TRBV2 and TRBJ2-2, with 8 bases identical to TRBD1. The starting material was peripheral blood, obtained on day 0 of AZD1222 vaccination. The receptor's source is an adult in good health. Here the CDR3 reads CASSQTGDTGELFF. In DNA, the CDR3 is TGTGCCAGCAGTCAGACAGGGGATACCGGGGAGCTGTTTTTT.